Below, 23 T cell receptor beta chains from the same sample are listed, as sequenced in a study of T cell responses to AZD1222 COVID-19 vaccine. Profiling relied on immunoSEQ multiplex PCR, and the TCRdb table lists in-frame clones only, not all of them. The sample holds a few hundred thousand clones, over 90% seen once. The sequences come from peripheral blood, collected on day 0 of AZD1222 vaccination. The source of these receptors is an adult in good health.

The gene calls are TRBV7-9 and TRBJ1-2; D possibly corresponds to TRBD1 (5 bases). This CDR3 spans 15 amino acids. Looked up from germline, CDR1 is SEHNR and CDR2 is FQNEAQ (reference sequence). With 1 base removed from V and 6 bases from J, the gap between germline ends came to 15 bases. The CDR3 DNA reads TGTGCCAGCAGCTTAGTTGGGCGCCCGGGGGATGGCTACACCTTC. It translates to CASSLVGRPGDGYTF.

Ten or more counts support this clone. The chain joins TRBV6-5 to TRBJ2-7; 10 nucleotides align to TRBD2. The junction had 12 bases not matched to a gene; V was cut back by 6 bases and J by 7 bases. CDR1 MNHEY and CDR2 SVGAGI come from the germline V gene. The CDR3 runs 15 residues. For the CDR3, the DNA is TGTGCCAGCAGAGCCGGGACTAGCGCTCTAGGGGAGCAGTACTTC. Its translation is CASRAGTSALGEQYF.

This chain uses TRBV15 with TRBJ2-3; 9 bases line up with TRBD2. Germline CDR1 LNHNV, CDR2 YYDKDF (reference sequence). CDR3 size: 14 residues. Losses at the gene ends were 6 bases for V and 4 bases for J; bases not matched to a gene: 5. Here the CDR3 reads CATSLAGEADTQYF. The CDR3 DNA reads as TGTGCCACCAGTTTAGCGGGAGAGGCAGATACGCAGTATTTT. Filled out from reference TRBV15 and TRBJ2-3, the complete variable domain reads DAMVIQNPRYQVTQFGKPVTLSCSQTLNHNVMYWYQQKSSQAPKLLFHYYDKDFNNEADTPDNFQSRRPNTSFCFLDIRSPGLGDTAMYLCATSLAGEADTQYFGPGTRLTVL.

The V and J genes are TRBV2 and TRBJ1-5; 8 bases fit TRBD1. Germline V gene data show CDR1 as SNHLY and CDR2 as FYNNEI. Losses at the gene ends were 6 bases for V and 7 bases for J; bases not matched to a gene: 5. The CDR3 covers 13 residues. CDR3 protein: CASSYRGRQPQHF. CDR3 coding DNA: TGTGCCAGCAGCTACAGGGGGAGACAGCCCCAGCATTTT.

The genes are TRBV9 and TRBJ1-2; TRBD1 matches at 7 bases. Germline V lookup: CDR1 SGDLS, CDR2 YYNGEE. The CDR3 loop spans 15 amino acids. V lost 3 bases and J lost 8; bases outside the gene matches: 13. CDR3 nucleotides: TGTGCCAGCAGCGCCTCTCACAGGGGTCCTCAGGGCTACACCTTC. This gives the protein CASSASHRGPQGYTF.

The gene calls are TRBV2 and TRBJ1-5; D unclear. Germline CDR1 SNHLY, CDR2 FYNNEI. The V end was cut by 7 bases, the J end by 7 bases, with 14 bases between. The CDR3 has 13 amino acids. The CDR3 DNA reads TGTGCCAGCACTACAGAGTCGGGGCAGCCCCAGCATTTT. Protein product: CASTTESGQPQHF.

CDR3 nucleotide sequence: TGTGCCAGCAGCTTCCAGGATCAGCCCCAGCATTTT. Protein sequence: CASSFQDQPQHF. The chain carries TRBV5-6 and TRBJ1-5; no reliable D call. This CDR3 contains 12 residues. The ends were cut back, 2 bases at V and 5 bases at J, with 5 bases in the middle. Germline V lookup: CDR1 SGHDT, CDR2 YYEEEE.

The DNA of the CDR3 is TGTGCCAGCTCACCGACGGCAAGCACAGATACGCAGTATTTT. This sequence encodes CASSPTASTDTQYF. The rearrangement joins TRBV18 to TRBJ2-3, with D unresolved. Germline CDR1 KGHSH, CDR2 LQKENI. The CDR3 runs 14 residues. V lost 3 bases to trimming and J lost 0 bases, with 7 bases between them.

The chain combines TRBV7-9 with TRBJ2-2; 7 bases match TRBD1. This CDR3 is built from 16 residues. V lost 6 bases, J lost 0 bases, and 7 bases stayed unmatched. CDR1 SEHNR and CDR2 FQNEAQ come from the germline V gene (reference sequence). The chain's CDR3 is CASRRPGTANTGELFF. Here the CDR3 DNA reads TGTGCCAGCAGGAGACCCGGGACAGCGAACACCGGGGAGCTGTTTTTT.

This clone was counted a single time. This chain joins TRBV7-6 and TRBJ1-2; unclear D gene. V lost 5 bases and J 2 bases, leaving 15 bases between the germline ends. The length of the CDR3 is 15 residues. Germline-derived CDR1 and CDR2 are SGHVS and FNYEAQ. For the CDR3, the DNA is TGTGCCAGCAGCCCCCAGATCGGCGGAAACTATGGCTACACCTTC. As protein: CASSPQIGGNYGYTF.

The chain joins TRBV6-6 to TRBJ2-1; 10 bases fit TRBD2. The CDR3 is 14 amino acids. V lost 8 bases to trimming and J lost 10 bases; unmatched junction nucleotides: 11. Germline-derived CDR1 and CDR2 are MNHNY and SVGAGI (reference sequence). CDR3 nucleotide sequence: TGTGCCAGCTCTGACAGGCTAGCGGGAGACGAGCAGTTCTTC. As protein: CASSDRLAGDEQFF.

This rearrangement joins TRBV3-1 (or the pseudogene TRBV3-2) to TRBJ2-5; tentatively, D is TRBD1 (6 bases). This CDR3 is built from 13 residues. With 0 bases removed from V and 9 bases from J, the gap between germline ends came to 11 bases. CDR1 and CDR2 (germline): LGHDT, YNNKEL (reference sequence). The CDR3 protein is CASSQDGWGPQYF. The CDR3 coding sequence is TGTGCCAGCAGCCAAGATGGGTGGGGGCCCCAGTACTTC.

The rearrangement uses TRBV6-4 and TRBJ1-5; 7 bases are a match to TRBD1. Unmatched junction bases numbered 9, after V lost 4 bases and J lost 3 bases. Germline V CDR1 and CDR2: MRHNA, SNTAGT. The CDR3 covers 16 residues. CDR3 nucleotides: TGTGCCAGCAGTGGACTCAGGGACAGCGCCAATCAGCCCCAGCATTTT. Protein: CASSGLRDSANQPQHF.

The chain employs TRBV4-2 and TRBJ2-1; possibly TRBD2 for D (5 bases). The CDR3 is made up of 14 amino acids. Germline values: CDR1 LGHNA, CDR2 YNFKEQ. Trimming took 1 base from V and 9 from J, leaving 13 bases between them. CDR3 in amino acids: CASSQGASYGEQFF. DNA of the CDR3: TGTGCCAGCAGCCAAGGGGCTAGCTATGGTGAGCAGTTCTTC.

The V call is TRBV28, the J call TRBJ2-3, with D possibly being TRBD1 (5 bases). The V gene lost 3 bases and the J gene lost 4 bases, with 14 bases spanning the gap. The CDR3 contains 15 residues. Germline CDR1 MDHEN, CDR2 SYDVKM. The CDR3 DNA reads TGTGCCAGCAGTTTGGGGTCGCAGGGATCAGATACGCAGTATTTT. Protein product: CASSLGSQGSDTQYF. Full variable domain (rest looked up from reference TRBV28 and TRBJ2-3): DVKVTQSSRYLVKRTGEKVFLECVQDMDHENMFWYRQDPGLGLRLIYFSYDVKMKEKGDIPEGYSVSREKKERFSLILESASTNQTSMYLCASSLGSQGSDTQYFGPGTRLTVL.

The chain joins TRBV4-1 to TRBJ2-3; the D gene is possibly TRBD2 (6 bases). Per germline, CDR1 MGHRA and CDR2 YSYEKL. This CDR3 is built from 15 residues. Trimming took off 1 base at V and 4 bases at J, with 12 bases between the two ends. CDR3 sequence (DNA): TGCGCCAGCAGCCAAGGGATCTGGGGGGCAGATACGCAGTATTTT. Translating gives CASSQGIWGADTQYF.

The chain employs TRBV29-1 and TRBJ1-2, with D perhaps TRBD1 (5 bases). Germline CDR1 SQVTM, CDR2 ANQGSEA. The V end lost 7 bases, the J end lost 8 bases, and 23 bases lay between the germline ends. The CDR3 is 14 amino acids. This chain's CDR3 is CSGTVGAPREGYTF. In DNA, the CDR3 is TGCAGCGGAACGGTAGGGGCGCCAAGGGAGGGCTACACCTTC.

The gene calls are TRBV5-1 and TRBJ2-1, with 8 bases that match TRBD1. CDR1 is SGHRS and CDR2 is YFSETQ in the germline V gene. The CDR3 sequence is 14 residues long. J gave up 7 bases and V 0 bases, and 3 bases lay outside the gene matches. The CDR3 loop is CASSLGQGANEQFF. The CDR3 DNA follows: TGCGCCAGCAGCTTGGGGCAGGGGGCTAATGAGCAGTTCTTC.

V gene TRBV7-2 combines with J gene TRBJ1-5; a weak D match, TRBD1 (5 bases). From germline, CDR1 is SGHTA and CDR2 FQGNSA. Trimming took off 4 bases at V and 4 bases at J, with 14 bases between the two ends. This CDR3 spans 15 amino acids. The CDR3 nucleotides are TGTGCCAGCAGCTATGACAGCAGTACAAATCAGCCCCAGCATTTT. The encoded protein is CASSYDSSTNQPQHF. Together with reference TRBV7-2 and TRBJ1-5, the CDR3 gives the full variable domain: GAGVSQSPSNKVTEKGKDVELRCDPISGHTALYWYRQSLGQGLEFLIYFQGNSAPDKSGLPSDRFSAERTGGSVSTLTIQRTQQEDSAVYLCASSYDSSTNQPQHFGDGTRLSIL.

This chain uses TRBV5-1 with TRBJ1-1, with 8 nucleotides matching TRBD1. The CDR3 spans 13 residues. Germline V gene sequence: CDR1 SGHRS, CDR2 YFSETQ. Trimming at V came to 9 bases and at J to 1 base, leaving 5 bases not matched to a gene. Written as DNA, the CDR3 is TGCGCCACAAGGACAGGGCCGAACACTGAAGCTTTCTTT. Translating it yields CATRTGPNTEAFF.

J is TRBJ1-4 and V is TRBV20-1; D remains ambiguous. The CDR3 extends over 10 amino acids. The V end lost 5 bases, the J end lost 8 bases, and 6 bases lay between the germline ends. Germline CDR1 is DFQATT and CDR2 is SNEGSKA (reference sequence). The CDR3 DNA sequence: TGCAGTGCTGAGAGGGAAAAACTGTTTTTT. It yields the protein CSAEREKLFF.

The chain couples TRBV5-8 to TRBJ1-6; D gene uncertain. Per germline, CDR1 SGHTS and CDR2 YDEGEE. CDR3 length: 14 residues. Trimming took off 4 bases at V and 9 bases at J, with 14 bases between the two ends. In DNA, the CDR3 is TGTGCCAGCAGCCTACAACGGAGGTCTTCACCCCTCCACTTT. Translated, it gives CASSLQRRSSPLHF.

The table lists this clone with a count of one. The chain combines TRBV7-8 with TRBJ1-1, with TRBD1 matching over 10 bases. Germline-derived CDR1 and CDR2 are SGHVS and FQNEAQ. The CDR3 sequence is 16 residues long. The V and J ends lost 5 bases and 1 base, in that order; junction bases with no gene match: 7. DNA of the CDR3: TGTGCCAGCAGCCGTGGGACAGGGGTAGGGAACACTGAAGCTTTCTTT. It translates to CASSRGTGVGNTEAFF.